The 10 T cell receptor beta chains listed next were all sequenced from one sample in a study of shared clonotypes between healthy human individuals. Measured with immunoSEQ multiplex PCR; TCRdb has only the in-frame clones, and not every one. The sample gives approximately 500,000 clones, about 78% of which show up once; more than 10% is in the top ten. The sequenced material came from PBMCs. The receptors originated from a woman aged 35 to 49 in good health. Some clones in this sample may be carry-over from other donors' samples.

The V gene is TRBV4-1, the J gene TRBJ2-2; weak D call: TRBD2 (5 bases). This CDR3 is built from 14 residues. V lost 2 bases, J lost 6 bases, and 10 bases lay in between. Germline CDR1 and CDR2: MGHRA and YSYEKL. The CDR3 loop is CASSQTGFAGELFF. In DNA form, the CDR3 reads TGCGCCAGCAGCCAAACGGGGTTCGCCGGGGAGCTGTTTTTT.

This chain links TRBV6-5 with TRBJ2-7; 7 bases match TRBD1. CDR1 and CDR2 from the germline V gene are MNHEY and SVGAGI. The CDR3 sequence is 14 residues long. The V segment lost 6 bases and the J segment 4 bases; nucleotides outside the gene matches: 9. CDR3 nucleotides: TGTGCCAGCAGCCCCCGGGACAGACCATACGAGCAGTACTTC. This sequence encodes CASSPRDRPYEQYF.

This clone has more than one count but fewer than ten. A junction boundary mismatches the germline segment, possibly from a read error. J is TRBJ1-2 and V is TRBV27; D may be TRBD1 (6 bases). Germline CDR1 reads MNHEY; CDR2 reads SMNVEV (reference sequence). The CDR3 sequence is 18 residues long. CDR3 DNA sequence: TGTGCCAGCAGCCCCACGTTTTGGGGGACACTCGGCGACTATGGCTGCACCTTC. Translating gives CASSPTFWGTLGDYGCTF.

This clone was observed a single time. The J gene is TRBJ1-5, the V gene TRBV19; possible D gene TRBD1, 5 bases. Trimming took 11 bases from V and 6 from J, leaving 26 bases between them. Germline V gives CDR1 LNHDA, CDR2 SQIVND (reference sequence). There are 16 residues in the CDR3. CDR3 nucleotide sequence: TGTGCCTCAAAAGATGCCGCCGGCTGGGGCGGTCAGCCCCAGCATTTT. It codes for CASKDAAGWGGQPQHF.

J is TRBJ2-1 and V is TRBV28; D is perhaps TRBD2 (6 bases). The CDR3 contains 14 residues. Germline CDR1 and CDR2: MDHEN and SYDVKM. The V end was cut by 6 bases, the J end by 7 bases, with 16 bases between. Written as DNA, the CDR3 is TGTGCCAGCAGGTGGGGAGCGGGTAGGAATGAGCAGTTCTTC. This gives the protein CASRWGAGRNEQFF.

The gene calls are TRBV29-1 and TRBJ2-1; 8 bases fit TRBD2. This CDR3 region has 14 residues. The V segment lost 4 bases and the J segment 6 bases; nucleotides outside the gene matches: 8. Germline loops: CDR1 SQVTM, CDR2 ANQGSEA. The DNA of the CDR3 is TGCAGCGTTGCCGGACTAGCCCCTTCCAATGAGCAGTTCTTC. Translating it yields CSVAGLAPSNEQFF.

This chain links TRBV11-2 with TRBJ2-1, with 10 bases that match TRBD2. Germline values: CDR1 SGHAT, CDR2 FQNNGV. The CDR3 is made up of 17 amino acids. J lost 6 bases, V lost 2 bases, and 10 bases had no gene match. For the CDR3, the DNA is TGTGCCAGCAGCTTATTTAGAACTAGCGGGACCGGCAATGAGCAGTTCTTC. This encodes CASSLFRTSGTGNEQFF.

Written as DNA, the CDR3 is TGTGCCAGCAGTGAATACGGACAGGGCCCCACAGATACGCAGTATTTT. Amino acids: CASSEYGQGPTDTQYF. The chain combines TRBV6-1 with TRBJ2-3; TRBD1 matches 8 bases. The germline V gene has CDR1 MNHNS and CDR2 SASEGT. V shed 2 bases, J shed 2 bases, and the junction held 6 bases outside the gene matches. The length of the CDR3 is 16 residues.

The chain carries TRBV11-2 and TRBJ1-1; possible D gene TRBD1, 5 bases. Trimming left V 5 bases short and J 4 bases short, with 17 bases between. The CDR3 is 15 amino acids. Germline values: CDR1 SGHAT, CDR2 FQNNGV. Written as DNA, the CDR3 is TGTGCCAGCAGCCGCCTTGGGACCTTAGGCACTGAAGCTTTCTTT. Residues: CASSRLGTLGTEAFF.

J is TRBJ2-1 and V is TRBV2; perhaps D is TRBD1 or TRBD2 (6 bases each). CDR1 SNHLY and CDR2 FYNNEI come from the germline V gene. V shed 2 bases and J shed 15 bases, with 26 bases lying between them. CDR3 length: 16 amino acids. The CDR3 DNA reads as TGTGCCAGCAGTGAAAGGAGCGTCGGGGGCTTTGGAGGAGGGTTCTTC. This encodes CASSERSVGGFGGGFF.